This TCR beta chain was captured by sequencing in a study of a mutant IDH1 vaccine in newly diagnosed glioma. Study information: There were about 60% males and roughly 38% females among treated patients, whose mean age was approximately 40 years. Before enrollment, patients got radiotherapy alone, temozolomide alone, or mostly the combination. Study results and limitations: Pseudoprogression apparently tracked independently of changes in top peripheral T cell clonotypes.

The time point denotes: baseline, week 1 (first vaccination visit). The treatment here: pre-vaccination baseline after standard-of-care therapy. Tumors from donors were new WHO grade 3 or 4 IDH1-mutant astrocytomas with ATRX loss. This clone was seen more than once but under ten times. Its antigen is undetermined. The table came from immunoSEQ multiplex PCR; TCRdb's copy has only in-frame clones and leaves some out. This repertoire shows around 88,000 clones, around four fifths found once; its top ten account for around 7%. Germline CDR1 SGHDT, CDR2 YYEEEE. CDR3 size: 15 residues. Trimming shortened V by 6 bases and J by 6 bases, and 18 bases separated the two germline ends.

The material was PBMCs, obtained from a glioma patient treated with radiotherapy, temozolomide or both. The chain recombines TRBV5-6 with TRBJ1-4; D ambiguous. This receptor was obtained from a man in his forties or fifties with glioma. CDR3 DNA: TGTGCCAGCACCGTCCGGTTTAACAGCCATGAAAAACTGTTTTTT. Translating gives CASTVRFNSHEKLFF.